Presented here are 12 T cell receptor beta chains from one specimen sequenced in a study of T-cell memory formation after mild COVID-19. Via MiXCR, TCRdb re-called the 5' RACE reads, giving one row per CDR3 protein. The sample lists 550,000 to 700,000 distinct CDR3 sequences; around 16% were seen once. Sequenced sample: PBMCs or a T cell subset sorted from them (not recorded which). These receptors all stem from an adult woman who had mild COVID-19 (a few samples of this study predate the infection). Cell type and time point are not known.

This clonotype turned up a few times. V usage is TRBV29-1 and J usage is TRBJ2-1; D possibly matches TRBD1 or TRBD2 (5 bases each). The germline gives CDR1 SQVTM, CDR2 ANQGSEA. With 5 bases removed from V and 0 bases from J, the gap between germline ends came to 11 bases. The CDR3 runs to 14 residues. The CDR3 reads CSVTRGISYNEQFF. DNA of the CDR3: TGCAGCGTTACGAGGGGAATCTCCTACAATGAGCAGTTCTTC.

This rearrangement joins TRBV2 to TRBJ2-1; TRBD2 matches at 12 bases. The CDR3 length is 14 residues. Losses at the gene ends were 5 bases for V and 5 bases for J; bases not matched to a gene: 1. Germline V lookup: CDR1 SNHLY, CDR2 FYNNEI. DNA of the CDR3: TGTGCCAGCAGTACTAGCGGGGGGAACAATGAGCAGTTCTTC. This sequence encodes CASSTSGGNNEQFF.

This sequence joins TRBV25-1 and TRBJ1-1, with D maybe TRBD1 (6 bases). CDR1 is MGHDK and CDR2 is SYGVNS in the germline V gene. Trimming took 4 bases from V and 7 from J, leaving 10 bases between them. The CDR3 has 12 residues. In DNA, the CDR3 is TGTGCCAGCAGTGTGGGACAAGTTGAAGCTTTCTTT. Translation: CASSVGQVEAFF.

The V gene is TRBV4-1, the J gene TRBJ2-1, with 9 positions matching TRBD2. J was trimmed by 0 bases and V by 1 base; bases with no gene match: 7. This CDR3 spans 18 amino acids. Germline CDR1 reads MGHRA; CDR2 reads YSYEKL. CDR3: CASSQVPSGDHSYNEQFF. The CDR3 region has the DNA TGCGCCAGCAGCCAAGTCCCTAGCGGGGACCACTCCTACAATGAGCAGTTCTTC.

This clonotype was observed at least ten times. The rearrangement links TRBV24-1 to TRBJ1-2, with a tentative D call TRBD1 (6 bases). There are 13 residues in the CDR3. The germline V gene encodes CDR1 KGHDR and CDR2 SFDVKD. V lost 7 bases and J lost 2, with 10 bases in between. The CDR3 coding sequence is TGTGCCACCAGGAAGGGGGGGAACTATGGCTACACCTTC. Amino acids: CATRKGGNYGYTF.

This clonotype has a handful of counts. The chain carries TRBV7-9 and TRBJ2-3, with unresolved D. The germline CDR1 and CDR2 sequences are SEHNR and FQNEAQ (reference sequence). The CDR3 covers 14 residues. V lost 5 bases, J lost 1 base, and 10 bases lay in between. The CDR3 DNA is TGTGCCAGCAGCCCCCCCGGAGGCACAGATACGCAGTATTTT. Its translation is CASSPPGGTDTQYF.

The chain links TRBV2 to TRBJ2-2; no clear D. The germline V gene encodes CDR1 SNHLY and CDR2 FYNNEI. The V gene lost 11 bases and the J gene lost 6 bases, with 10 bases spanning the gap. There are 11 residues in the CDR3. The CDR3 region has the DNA TGTGCCGGCCGGGTTGCCGGGGAGCTGTTTTTT. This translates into CAGRVAGELFF.

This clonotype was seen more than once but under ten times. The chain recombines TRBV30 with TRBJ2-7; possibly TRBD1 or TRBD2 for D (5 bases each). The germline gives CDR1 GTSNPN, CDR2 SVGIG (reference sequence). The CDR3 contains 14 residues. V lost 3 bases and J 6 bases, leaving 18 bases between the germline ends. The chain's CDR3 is CAWSRGNLGTEQYF. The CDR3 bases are TGTGCCTGGAGCAGAGGCAATCTGGGGACCGAGCAGTACTTC.

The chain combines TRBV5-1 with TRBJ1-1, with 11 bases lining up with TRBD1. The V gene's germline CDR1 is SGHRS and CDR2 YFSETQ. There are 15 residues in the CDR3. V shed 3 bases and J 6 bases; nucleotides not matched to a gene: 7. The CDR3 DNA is TGCGCCAGCAGCTACGGGACAGGGGGGAGCCCTGAAGCTTTCTTT. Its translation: CASSYGTGGSPEAFF.

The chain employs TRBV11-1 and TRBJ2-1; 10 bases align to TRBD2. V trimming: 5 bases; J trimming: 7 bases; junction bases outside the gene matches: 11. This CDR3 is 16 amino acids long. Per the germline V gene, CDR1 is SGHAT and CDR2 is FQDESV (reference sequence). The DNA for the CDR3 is TGTGCCAGCAGCGTACTAGCGGGGTTGGAGAGGAATGAGCAGTTCTTC. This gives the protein CASSVLAGLERNEQFF.

The CDR3, as DNA: TGTGCCAGCAGCCCCGACCTTAGCGGGGGGCTTTCTGAGCAGTTCTTC. It yields the protein CASSPDLSGGLSEQFF. This chain joins TRBV9 and TRBJ2-1, with TRBD2 matching 10 bases. The CDR3 loop spans 16 amino acids. Losses at the gene ends were 4 bases for V and 9 bases for J; bases not matched to a gene: 13. CDR1 SGDLS and CDR2 YYNGEE come from the germline V gene.

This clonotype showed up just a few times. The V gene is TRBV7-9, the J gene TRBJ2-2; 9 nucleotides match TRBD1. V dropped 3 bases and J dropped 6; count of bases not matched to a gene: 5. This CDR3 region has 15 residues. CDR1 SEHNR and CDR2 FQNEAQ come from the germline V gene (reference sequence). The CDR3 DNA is TGTGCCAGCAGCTTGGGACAGGGTAATGCCGGGGAGCTGTTTTTT. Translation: CASSLGQGNAGELFF.